The 22 T cell receptor beta chains in this list originate from one sample, sequenced in a study of blood T cell repertoires in COVID-19 (TCRdb year 2020). The protocol used for the library was the immunoSEQ multiplex PCR assay. Held by TCRdb, this immuneACCESS table contains in-frame sequences only and omits some clones. Under half of the omission traces to an unresolved V gene where checked; the cause of the rest is unknown. A total of about 83,000 clones appear in this sample, roughly 80% of them only once. The ten largest clones capture around 15% of the sample. Source material: peripheral blood. The source is a woman aged 80 or older with acute or convalescent COVID-19.

This clone came up once. The rearrangement links TRBV7-8 to TRBJ1-5, with TRBD1 identical over 9 bases. The trim removed 0 bases at V and 9 bases at J, leaving 12 bases unmatched. This CDR3 has 17 residues. Germline V lookup: CDR1 SGHVS, CDR2 FQNEAQ. The CDR3 DNA follows: TGTGCCAGCAGCTTAGCGTACGGGGACAGGGCGCGTCGGCCCCAGCATTTT. This encodes CASSLAYGDRARRPQHF.

This clone came up a few times. This sequence joins TRBV9 and TRBJ2-1; 8 nucleotides align to TRBD2. Losses at the gene ends were 2 bases for V and 7 bases for J; bases not matched to a gene: 5. Germline V gives CDR1 SGDLS, CDR2 YYNGEE. This CDR3 contains 14 residues. CDR3 nucleotides: TGTGCCAGCAGCGTTACTAGCGGAAGTAATGAGCAGTTCTTC. It is translated as CASSVTSGSNEQFF.

The chain couples TRBV12-3 or TRBV12-4 to TRBJ1-5, with 7 bases that match TRBD1. The CDR3 contains 13 residues. The V segment lost 6 bases and the J segment 7 bases; nucleotides outside the gene matches: 6. CDR3 in amino acids: CASSEGAGQPQHF. The CDR3 DNA sequence: TGTGCCAGCAGCGAGGGGGCAGGACAGCCCCAGCATTTT.

This chain uses TRBV19 with TRBJ2-7; a possible D gene is TRBD1 (6 bases). Trimming pared 4 bases from V and 6 bases from J, leaving 13 bases between. This CDR3 is 13 amino acids long. From germline, CDR1 is LNHDA and CDR2 SQIVND (reference sequence). CDR3 bases: TGTGCCAGTAGTAACACAGGGTGGGGCGAGCAGTACTTC. Protein: CASSNTGWGEQYF.

This clone was observed a few times. The chain joins TRBV28 to TRBJ1-2; 10 bases align to TRBD1. The CDR3 extends over 15 amino acids. Unmatched junction bases numbered 5, after V lost 4 bases and J lost 3 bases. The germline gives CDR1 MDHEN, CDR2 SYDVKM. CDR3 sequence reads: CASSSDRGRHYGYTF. DNA of the CDR3: TGTGCCAGCAGTTCCGACAGGGGGCGGCACTATGGCTACACCTTC.

The DNA for the CDR3 is TGCGCCAGCAGCCAGGGGACAGGGCCCGGGGAGCTGTTTTTT. Translated: CASSQGTGPGELFF. The J gene is TRBJ2-2, the V gene TRBV5-1; TRBD1 matches at 9 bases. V lost 4 bases to trimming and J lost 6 bases; unmatched junction nucleotides: 4. The CDR3 has 14 residues. Per germline, CDR1 SGHRS and CDR2 YFSETQ.

The J gene is TRBJ1-5, the V gene TRBV28, with a tentative D call TRBD1 (5 bases). Germline V gene data show CDR1 as MDHEN and CDR2 as SYDVKM. Trimming removed 3 bases from V and 4 bases from J, with 7 bases in between. This CDR3 is built from 13 residues. CDR3 protein: CASSFTGNQPQHF. For the CDR3, the DNA is TGTGCCAGCAGTTTTACAGGTAATCAGCCCCAGCATTTT.

By frequency in the sample, this clone is medium-sized. V and J are TRBV3-1 (or the pseudogene TRBV3-2) and TRBJ2-7, with a tentative D call TRBD1 (5 bases). V was cut by 0 bases and J by 2 bases, with 11 bases left in between. CDR3 size: 15 residues. Germline V gene data show CDR1 as LGHDT and CDR2 as YNNKEL (reference sequence). The DNA for the CDR3 is TGTGCCAGCAGCCAAGAAGGTCAGGGCGCCTACGAGCAGTACTTC. Translated: CASSQEGQGAYEQYF.

This clone was found once. V usage is TRBV2 and J usage is TRBJ2-5; 8 bases fit TRBD1. The trim removed 3 bases at V and 3 bases at J, leaving 3 bases unmatched. The length of the CDR3 is 14 residues. CDR1 SNHLY and CDR2 FYNNEI come from the germline V gene. DNA for the CDR3: TGTGCCAGCAGTGATGGGACAGGAAAAGAGACCCAGTACTTC. It codes for CASSDGTGKETQYF.

The CDR3 reads CASSPISDRGGNTIYF. As DNA, the CDR3 is TGTGCCAGCAGTCCCATCTCGGACAGGGGCGGAAACACCATATATTTT. This chain connects TRBV27 to TRBJ1-3, with 9 positions matching TRBD1. The length of the CDR3 is 16 residues. Germline values: CDR1 MNHEY, CDR2 SMNVEV (reference sequence). The ends lost 5 bases at V and 4 bases at J; junction bases unmatched: 9.

The chain recombines TRBV15 with TRBJ2-4; D is perhaps TRBD1 (8 bases). CDR3 size: 17 residues. CDR1 LNHNV and CDR2 YYDKDF come from the germline V gene (reference sequence). The ends were cut back, 5 bases at V and 0 bases at J, with 17 bases in the middle. CDR3 nucleotides: TGTGCCACCAGCGGCCGTCACAGGGGGGGAGCCAAAAACATTCAGTACTTC. Amino acid sequence: CATSGRHRGGAKNIQYF.

The rearrangement links TRBV19 to TRBJ2-2, with D uncertain. This CDR3 is built from 14 residues. Trimming took off 10 bases at V and 5 bases at J, with 17 bases between the two ends. From germline, CDR1 is LNHDA and CDR2 SQIVND (reference sequence). CDR3 DNA sequence: TGTGCCACCTCCATACTCAAAATAACCGGGGAGCTGTTTTTT. Its translation is CATSILKITGELFF.

The V and J genes are TRBV30 and TRBJ2-2; TRBD2 matches at 7 bases. CDR1 is GTSNPN and CDR2 is SVGIG in the germline V gene (reference sequence). The CDR3 totals 16 residues. The J segment lost 4 bases and the V segment lost 4 bases, leaving 12 bases of the junction unmatched. The CDR3 is CAWNLERGLATGELFF. CDR3 bases: TGTGCCTGGAATCTGGAGCGGGGATTAGCCACCGGGGAGCTGTTTTTT.

The count of this clone is one. The chain uses TRBV24-1 and TRBJ2-7; D unclear. This CDR3 spans 12 amino acids. Germline-derived CDR1 and CDR2 are KGHDR and SFDVKD. Trimming stripped 3 bases from V and 4 bases from J, with 6 bases between. CDR3 nucleotides: TGTGCCACCAGTGATCGTATATACGAGCAGTACTTC. Its translation is CATSDRIYEQYF.

In its sample, this clone was seen once. The chain combines TRBV7-2 with TRBJ1-2; D gene ambiguous. Deletions cut 2 bases from V and 0 bases from J, with 10 bases between. The CDR3 has 15 amino acids. Per the germline V gene, CDR1 is SGHTA and CDR2 is FQGNSA. The CDR3 reads CASSLTGKANYGYTF. The CDR3 DNA follows: TGTGCCAGCAGCTTAACGGGGAAAGCTAACTATGGCTACACCTTC.

J is TRBJ2-1 and V is TRBV5-1; 15 positions match TRBD2. Germline loops: CDR1 SGHRS, CDR2 YFSETQ. CDR3 length: 17 residues. With 3 bases clipped from V and 4 bases from J, the junction kept 5 bases outside the gene matches. CDR3: CASSSGLAGGYYNEQFF. CDR3 DNA sequence: TGCGCCAGCAGCTCGGGACTAGCGGGGGGCTATTACAATGAGCAGTTCTTC.

The chain carries TRBV27 and TRBJ2-3; 8 nucleotides align to TRBD1. Losses at the gene ends were 4 bases for V and 1 base for J; bases not matched to a gene: 4. Germline V gene lookup returns CDR1 MNHEY and CDR2 SMNVEV (reference sequence). CDR3 length: 15 residues. CDR3 region: CASSSDRGGTDTQYF. Here the CDR3 DNA reads TGTGCCAGCAGTTCCGACAGGGGCGGCACAGATACGCAGTATTTT.

In nucleotides, the CDR3 is TGTGCCAGCAGTGAAGCGGACAGGACCTGGGTGGGGGAGCTGTTTTTT. This encodes CASSEADRTWVGELFF. The J gene is TRBJ2-2, the V gene TRBV25-1; 7 bases agree with TRBD1. CDR3 length: 16 amino acids. Germline CDR1 MGHDK, CDR2 SYGVNS. The V and J ends lost 2 bases and 8 bases, in that order; junction bases with no gene match: 11.

The chain couples TRBV2 to TRBJ2-3; possibly TRBD2 for D (5 bases). Germline values: CDR1 SNHLY, CDR2 FYNNEI. V was shortened by 3 bases and J by 4 bases, with 11 bases between the two germline ends. This CDR3 has 14 residues. The CDR3 sequence: CASSDDTSSDTQYF. As DNA, the CDR3 is TGTGCCAGCAGTGATGATACTAGTTCAGATACGCAGTATTTT.

This clone was detected only a few times. The rearrangement links TRBV11-2 to TRBJ2-5, with a tentative D call TRBD2 (7 bases). The CDR3 is 15 residues long. Per germline, CDR1 SGHAT and CDR2 FQNNGV. V lost 2 bases to trimming and J lost 5 bases, with 15 bases between them. CDR3 DNA sequence: TGTGCCAGCAGCTTATCCCGGGGGGCGGGGGAGACCCAGTACTTC. Its protein is CASSLSRGAGETQYF.

The V and J genes are TRBV7-9 and TRBJ2-7; 8 nucleotides line up with TRBD1. This CDR3 contains 14 residues. V shed 1 base and J 3 bases; nucleotides not matched to a gene: 2. The germline gives CDR1 SEHNR, CDR2 FQNEAQ (reference sequence). As DNA, the CDR3 is TGTGCCAGCAGCTTAGGGACAGGGAGCTACGAGCAGTACTTC. Translating it yields CASSLGTGSYEQYF.

J is TRBJ2-3 and V is TRBV5-5; 9 nucleotides agree with TRBD2. The CDR3 runs to 15 residues. Germline assignment: CDR1 SGHKS and CDR2 YYEKEE (reference sequence). Losses at the gene ends were 4 bases for V and 0 bases for J; bases not matched to a gene: 3. The CDR3 DNA is TGTGCCAGCAGCCCCGGGACTAGCAGCACAGATACGCAGTATTTT. Translated, it gives CASSPGTSSTDTQYF.